The 26 T cell receptor beta chains given below trace back to one sample, sequenced in a study of shared clonotypes between healthy human individuals. The naive CD8 subset, CD45RO-negative cells positively selected for CCR7, excluded terminally differentiated effector memory CD45RA+ cells. Libraries were prepared by immunoSEQ multiplex PCR; TCRdb keeps only in-frame clonotypes and omits some of them. Of approximately 1.9 million clones listed, about 94% were seen once; the top ten hold 1.5% to 2%. Material: naive CD8+ T cells from PBMCs. The receptor source for this set is a man between 18 and 35 years old in good health. Some clones in this sample may be carry-over from other donors' samples.

The rearrangement joins TRBV6-5 to TRBJ2-7; D may be TRBD1 (5 bases). The V gene lost 2 bases and the J gene lost 2 bases, with 10 bases spanning the gap. The CDR3 loop spans 14 amino acids. Germline lookup yields CDR1 MNHEY and CDR2 SVGAGI. CDR3 coding DNA: TGTGCCAGCAGTTACAGGGGCCCAACCTACGAGCAGTACTTC. Protein: CASSYRGPTYEQYF.

This clone has just a few counts. This chain joins TRBV11-2 and TRBJ1-1; tentatively, D is TRBD1 (5 bases). Germline lookup yields CDR1 SGHAT and CDR2 FQNNGV. Between the trimmed V and J ends, which lost 5 bases and 0 bases, there was a span of 13 bases. The CDR3 spans 15 residues. In DNA form, the CDR3 reads TGTGCCAGCAGCCGGACCAGACAGTTGAACACTGAAGCTTTCTTT. This sequence encodes CASSRTRQLNTEAFF.

This clone occurred once. The V call is TRBV11-2, the J call TRBJ2-5, with D perhaps TRBD1 (6 bases). The V gene lost 2 bases and the J gene lost 2 bases, with 9 bases spanning the gap. The germline V gene has CDR1 SGHAT and CDR2 FQNNGV. CDR3 length equals 14 residues. The DNA of the CDR3 is TGTGCCAGCAGCTTAACTGGACAGCAAGAGACCCAGTACTTC. As protein: CASSLTGQQETQYF.

This clone was observed once. The genes are TRBV4-3 and TRBJ2-1; a weak D match, TRBD1 (5 bases). Germline V gives CDR1 LGHNA, CDR2 YSLEER. The CDR3 loop spans 15 amino acids. The germline V and J ends were trimmed by 0 bases and 7 bases, with 13 bases remaining between them. The CDR3 DNA reads TGCGCCAGCAGCCAAGAGCCAGGGATCAGGAATGAGCAGTTCTTC. Translation: CASSQEPGIRNEQFF.

The J gene is TRBJ1-5, the V gene TRBV9, with 8 bases lining up with TRBD1. The CDR3 totals 15 residues. After removal of 3 bases from V and 2 bases from J, the junction contained 4 bases not matched to a gene. Germline values: CDR1 SGDLS, CDR2 YYNGEE. DNA of the CDR3: TGTGCCAGCAGCGGTCCAGGGGGCGGCAATCAGCCCCAGCATTTT. Translation gives CASSGPGGGNQPQHF. Full variable domain (remainder filled in from reference TRBV9 and TRBJ1-5): DSGVTQTPKHLITATGQRVTLRCSPRSGDLSVYWYQQSLDQGLQFLIQYYNGEERAKGNILERFSAQQFPDLHSELNLSSLELGDSALYFCASSGPGGGNQPQHFGDGTRLSIL.

The rearrangement joins TRBV5-1 to TRBJ2-2, with a weak D call TRBD1 (6 bases). Trimming pared 0 bases from V and 9 bases from J, leaving 18 bases between. Per germline, CDR1 SGHRS and CDR2 YFSETQ. The CDR3 is 16 amino acids. CDR3 in amino acids: CASSLVWSGESRELFF. CDR3 DNA: TGCGCCAGCAGCTTGGTTTGGTCAGGGGAGTCGCGGGAGCTGTTTTTT.

J is TRBJ2-7 and V is TRBV4-2; 7 nucleotides line up with TRBD2. Trimming at V came to 0 bases and at J to 10 bases, leaving 6 bases not matched to a gene. Germline CDR1 is LGHNA and CDR2 is YNFKEQ. This CDR3 is built from 13 residues. Here the CDR3 DNA reads TGTGCCAGCAGCCAAGAGGGGGGGTACCAACAGTACTTC. Its protein is CASSQEGGYQQYF.

The rearrangement links TRBV5-1 to TRBJ1-4, with a possible D match to TRBD1 (6 bases). This CDR3 is built from 15 residues. Trimming left V 2 bases short and J 11 bases short, with 19 bases between. Germline V gene lookup returns CDR1 SGHRS and CDR2 YFSETQ. Here the CDR3 DNA reads TGCGCCAGCAGCTTCGACACGGGACAAGTGGGGAAACTGTTTTTT. It encodes CASSFDTGQVGKLFF.

The chain combines TRBV4-1 with TRBJ2-7; D may correspond to TRBD1 or TRBD2 (5 bases each). Trimming left V 5 bases short and J 3 bases short, with 11 bases between. There are 13 residues in the CDR3. Germline-derived CDR1 and CDR2 are MGHRA and YSYEKL. CDR3 bases: TGCGCCAGCAGCGAGGGACGGAACTACGAGCAGTACTTC. Residues: CASSEGRNYEQYF.

This chain connects TRBV10-3 to TRBJ1-1, with 7 bases lining up with TRBD1. Looked up from germline, CDR1 is ENHRY and CDR2 is SYGVKD. The ends lost 1 base at V and 1 base at J; junction bases unmatched: 15. The length of the CDR3 is 19 residues. CDR3 protein: CAISELGSIKQGENTEAFF. The CDR3 bases are TGTGCCATCAGTGAGTTGGGCTCTATCAAGCAGGGGGAGAACACTGAAGCTTTCTTT.

J is TRBJ2-1 and V is TRBV6-5; D is ambiguous. Germline V gene lookup returns CDR1 MNHEY and CDR2 SVGAGI. The V end lost 7 bases, the J end lost 6 bases, and 16 bases lay between the germline ends. CDR3 length: 14 residues. The CDR3 DNA sequence: TGTGCCAGCACCCCAATCGGAGTGGGCAATGAGCAGTTCTTC. This translates into CASTPIGVGNEQFF.

The chain carries TRBV28 and TRBJ2-5; 7 positions agree with TRBD2. The DNA end favors TRBJ2-7, so the J call may be wrong. Germline V CDR1 and CDR2: MDHEN, SYDVKM. The CDR3 runs 14 residues. The CDR3, as DNA: TGTGCCAGCAGGGCAACTAGCGCCTCCTACGAGCAGTACTTC. As protein: CASRATSASYEQYF.

Only a few counts were recorded for this clone. The CDR3 sequence is CASSYTEAFF. Written as DNA, the CDR3 is TGTGCCAGCAGTTACACTGAAGCTTTCTTT. The V gene is TRBV6-6, the J gene TRBJ1-1; D remains unclear. From germline, CDR1 is MNHNY and CDR2 SVGAGI (reference sequence). Deletions cut 2 bases from V and 5 bases from J, with 0 bases between. This CDR3 contains 10 residues.

J is TRBJ2-1 and V is TRBV7-2; D perhaps matches TRBD2 (6 bases). V was clipped by 4 bases and J by 8 bases, with 21 bases between them. The V gene's germline CDR1 is SGHTA and CDR2 FQGNSA. The CDR3 is made up of 16 amino acids. For the CDR3, the DNA is TGTGCCAGCAGCTCCAGGAGGGCGGGACTGCGGGATGAGCAGTTCTTC. Its translation: CASSSRRAGLRDEQFF.

This clone has just a few counts. Just one base apart from a much larger clone, this may be a read error. The sample carries other DNA sequences with the same CDR3. The chain couples TRBV28 to TRBJ2-7, with D unresolved. The germline gives CDR1 MDHEN, CDR2 SYDVKM. Trimming took 3 bases from V and 0 from J, leaving 6 bases between them. The CDR3 totals 13 residues. The CDR3 coding sequence is TGTGCCAGCAGTTTCGGCAGCTCCTACGAGCAGTACTTC. Translating it yields CASSFGSSYEQYF. Variable domain in full (rest from reference TRBV28 and TRBJ2-7): DVKVTQSSRYLVKRTGEKVFLECVQDMDHENMFWYRQDPGLGLRLIYFSYDVKMKEKGDIPEGYSVSREKKERFSLILESASTNQTSMYLCASSFGSSYEQYFGPGTRLTVT.

The chain couples TRBV4-2 to TRBJ2-7, with 11 nucleotides matching TRBD2. Germline V CDR1 and CDR2: LGHNA, YNFKEQ. Germline trimming cut 4 bases from V and 4 bases from J; bases unmatched to any gene: 9. This CDR3 is 16 amino acids long. CDR3: CASSPMGIAGGYEQYF. CDR3 in DNA: TGTGCCAGCAGCCCGATGGGAATAGCGGGAGGGTACGAGCAGTACTTC.

Only a few counts were recorded for this clone. The chain couples TRBV30 to TRBJ1-2; 9 bases align to TRBD1. This CDR3 spans 13 amino acids. Per the germline V gene, CDR1 is GTSNPN and CDR2 is SVGIG (reference sequence). V gave up 3 bases and J gave up 6 bases; unmatched junction bases: 5. In nucleotides, the CDR3 is TGTGCCTGGAGGGACAGGGGTTATCATGGCTACACCTTC. This encodes CAWRDRGYHGYTF.

The CDR3 reads CASSQRLAGDYTDTQYF. The CDR3 DNA sequence: TGCGCCAGCAGCCAAAGACTAGCGGGAGACTACACAGATACGCAGTATTTT. This chain connects TRBV5-1 to TRBJ2-3, with TRBD2 matching over 12 bases. Germline V gives CDR1 SGHRS, CDR2 YFSETQ. This CDR3 is built from 17 residues. Trimming removed 4 bases from V and 2 bases from J; junction bases left unmatched: 8.

The rearrangement links TRBV28 to TRBJ1-5; D is perhaps TRBD1 (5 bases). Germline V gene lookup returns CDR1 MDHEN and CDR2 SYDVKM. This CDR3 is 15 amino acids long. V lost 3 bases and J lost 3, with 12 bases in between. The CDR3 spells CASSFLQVANQPQHF. CDR3 coding DNA: TGTGCCAGCAGTTTTTTACAGGTAGCCAATCAGCCCCAGCATTTT.

The chain employs TRBV9 and TRBJ2-5; D perhaps matches TRBD1 (5 bases). Trimming removed 4 bases from V and 5 bases from J, with 21 bases in between. The CDR3 is 16 residues long. Germline V gene sequence: CDR1 SGDLS, CDR2 YYNGEE. CDR3 region: CASSSEVPGAFETQYF. In nucleotides, the CDR3 is TGTGCCAGCAGCTCGGAAGTTCCTGGGGCCTTTGAGACCCAGTACTTC.

J is TRBJ1-5 and V is TRBV7-9, with a weak D call TRBD1 (6 bases). This CDR3 is 15 amino acids long. V was trimmed by 0 bases and J by 5 bases, leaving 11 bases between them. CDR1 is SEHNR, CDR2 FQNEAQ, per germline (reference sequence). For the CDR3, the DNA is TGTGCCAGCAGCTTAGCGGAGGAGGGGGATCAGCCCCAGCATTTT. Amino acid sequence: CASSLAEEGDQPQHF.

The V gene is TRBV30, the J gene TRBJ2-7, with 8 bases lining up with TRBD1. Germline assignment: CDR1 GTSNPN and CDR2 SVGIG (reference sequence). J gave up 4 bases and V 3 bases, and 8 bases lay outside the gene matches. There are 14 residues in the CDR3. The CDR3 nucleotides read TGTGCCTGGAGCGCTACAGGGGGTAGGTACGAGCAGTACTTC. Residues: CAWSATGGRYEQYF.

The V call is TRBV18, the J call TRBJ2-7; 8 bases match TRBD1. This CDR3 is 12 amino acids long. The ends lost 3 bases at V and 11 bases at J; junction bases unmatched: 6. Germline CDR1 and CDR2: KGHSH and LQKENI. Here the CDR3 reads CASSPGQGEEYF. CDR3 coding DNA: TGTGCCAGCTCACCCGGACAGGGTGAAGAGTACTTC.

This chain links TRBV7-9 with TRBJ2-2; TRBD2 matches 9 bases. V shed 5 bases, J shed 4 bases, and the junction held 5 bases outside the gene matches. Germline lookup yields CDR1 SEHNR and CDR2 FQNEAQ (reference sequence). This CDR3 has 15 amino acids. CDR3 protein: CASSGAGGSTGELFF. The DNA for the CDR3 is TGTGCCAGCAGCGGGGCGGGAGGGAGCACCGGGGAGCTGTTTTTT.

The CDR3 spells CASSEDRATEAFF. Here the CDR3 DNA reads TGTGCCAGCAGCGAGGACAGGGCCACTGAAGCTTTCTTT. The chain employs TRBV5-6 and TRBJ1-1, with TRBD1 matching over 8 bases. The trim removed 4 bases at V and 4 bases at J, leaving 3 bases unmatched. Germline loops: CDR1 SGHDT, CDR2 YYEEEE. The CDR3 contains 13 residues.

This sequence joins TRBV6-5 and TRBJ1-2; tentatively, D is TRBD1 (5 bases). V lost 7 bases and J 8 bases, leaving 11 bases between the germline ends. Germline values: CDR1 MNHEY, CDR2 SVGAGI. This CDR3 is 11 amino acids long. CDR3 DNA: TGTGCCAGCAAAAGGGGAACCGGCTACACCTTC. It specifies CASKRGTGYTF.